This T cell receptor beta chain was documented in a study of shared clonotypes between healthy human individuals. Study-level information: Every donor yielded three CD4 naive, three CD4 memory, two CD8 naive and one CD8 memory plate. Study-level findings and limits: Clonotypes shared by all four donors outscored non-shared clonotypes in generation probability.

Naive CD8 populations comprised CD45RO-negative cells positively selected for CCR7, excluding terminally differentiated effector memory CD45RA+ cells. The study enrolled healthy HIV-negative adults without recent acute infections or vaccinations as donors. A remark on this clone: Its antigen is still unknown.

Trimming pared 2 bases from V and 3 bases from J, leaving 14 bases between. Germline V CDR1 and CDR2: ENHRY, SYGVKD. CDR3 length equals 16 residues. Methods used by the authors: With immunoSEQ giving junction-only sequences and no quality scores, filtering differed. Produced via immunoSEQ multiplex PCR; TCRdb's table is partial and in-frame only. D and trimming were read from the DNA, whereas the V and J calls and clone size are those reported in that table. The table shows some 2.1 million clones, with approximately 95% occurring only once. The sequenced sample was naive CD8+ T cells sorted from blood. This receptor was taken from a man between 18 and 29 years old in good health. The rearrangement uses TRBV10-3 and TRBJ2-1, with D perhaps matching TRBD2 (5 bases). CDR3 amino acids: CAISEIKGSDYNEQFF. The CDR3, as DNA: TGTGCCATCAGTGAGATTAAGGGTAGCGACTACAATGAGCAGTTCTTC.